These T cell receptor beta chains were read from a single sample in a study of OX40 agonist ivuxolimab in advanced cancers. Libraries were prepared by immunoSEQ multiplex PCR; TCRdb keeps only in-frame clonotypes and omits some of them. The table records around 79,000 clones, about 92% of them present only once. Sequencing used CD4+ or CD8+ T cells sorted from blood, obtained in a trial of the OX40 agonist ivuxolimab. The receptors shown here come from an adult with an advanced solid tumor such as melanoma, head and neck, liver or kidney cancer. CDR3s include the opening cysteine and the closing phenylalanine or tryptophan. D genes are given only for firm matches. Clone size appears in some rows only: once, few, many, or a class for an expanded clone.

d_call	v_call	j_call	clone_size	cdr3_aa	cdr3_nt
.	TRBV29-1	TRBJ2-7	once	CSVELQGYEQYF	TGCAGCGTTGAGCTTCAGGGCTACGAGCAGTACTTC
TRBD1	TRBV12-5	TRBJ2-1	.	CASGDRGSYNEQFF	TGTGCTAGTGGAGACAGGGGTTCCTACAATGAGCAGTTCTTC
.	TRBV27	TRBJ1-5	.	CASSLSGSPFNQPQHF	TGTGCCAGCAGTTTATCCGGGTCCCCATTCAATCAGCCCCAGCATTTT
.	TRBV7-9	TRBJ2-1	once	CASSLERLSSYNEQFF	TGTGCCAGCAGCTTAGAAAGGTTGAGCTCCTACAATGAGCAGTTCTTC
.	TRBV5-1	TRBJ2-7	.	CASSWEVSPSYEQYF	TGCGCCAGCAGCTGGGAGGTGTCCCCTTCCTACGAGCAGTACTTC
TRBD2	TRBV7-2	TRBJ2-7	.	CASSFSGGIEQYF	TGTGCCAGCAGCTTTAGCGGGGGGATCGAGCAGTACTTC
.	TRBV13	TRBJ2-1	.	CASTPKQSPYNEQFF	TGTGCCAGCACACCCAAGCAGAGCCCCTACAATGAGCAGTTCTTC
TRBD1	TRBV5-1	TRBJ2-7	.	CASSYRDSGLFEQYF	TGCGCCAGCAGCTACCGGGACAGTGGGCTTTTCGAGCAGTACTTC
TRBD2	TRBV27	TRBJ2-7	.	CASSMRWNSGASYEQYF	TGTGCCAGCAGCATGAGGTGGAATAGCGGGGCATCCTACGAGCAGTACTTC
.	TRBV29-1	TRBJ2-7	.	CSVEGLALMGYEQYF	TGCAGCGTTGAAGGCCTAGCCTTAATGGGATACGAGCAGTACTTC
.	TRBV2	TRBJ2-2	.	CASIGSNTGELFF	TGTGCCAGCATAGGTAGCAACACCGGGGAGCTGTTTTTT
TRBD2	TRBV5-4	TRBJ2-3	.	CASSFGTSGTSADTQYF	TGTGCCAGCAGCTTCGGGACTAGCGGAACCTCCGCAGATACGCAGTATTTT
TRBD1	TRBV6-5	TRBJ1-6	few	CASARGQAIGSPLHF	TGTGCCAGCGCACGCGGACAGGCTATCGGGTCACCCCTCCACTTT